Presented here are 8 T cell receptor beta chains from one specimen sequenced in a study of T-cell reconstitution after alpha-beta-depleted transplantation in children. It was with unique molecular identifiers that the TCRbeta library was prepared. TCRdb reprocessed the PCR reads with MiXCR, giving one entry per CDR3 protein. The table has 300,000 to 400,000 distinct CDR3 sequences, about an eighth seen once. Sequencing was performed on PBMCs, taken from the stem cell graft. These receptors originate from a human donor who donated a stem cell graft to a child with Fanconi anemia.

This clonotype was picked up a small number of times. The V call is TRBV19, the J call TRBJ2-3; unclear D gene. V lost 4 bases and J lost 2, with 13 bases in between. This CDR3 is built from 15 residues. Germline V lookup: CDR1 LNHDA, CDR2 SQIVND (reference sequence). CDR3 nucleotide sequence: TGTGCCAGTAGTACAAGGACCAAGATCACAGATACGCAGTATTTT. This translates into CASSTRTKITDTQYF.

This clonotype has only a few counts. J is TRBJ1-3 and V is TRBV5-1, with D unclear. Looked up from germline, CDR1 is SGHRS and CDR2 is YFSETQ. The ends were cut back, 0 bases at V and 0 bases at J, with 10 bases in the middle. The CDR3 spans 16 residues. The CDR3, as DNA: TGCGCCAGCAGCTTGGACCCTCAAAGCTCTGGAAACACCATATATTTT. Encoded protein: CASSLDPQSSGNTIYF.

The chain links TRBV30 to TRBJ2-7, with 9 bases matching TRBD1. The CDR3 spans 14 residues. The germline V gene has CDR1 GTSNPN and CDR2 SVGIG (reference sequence). V was pared by 4 bases and J by 5 bases, with 9 bases of the junction left unmatched. Here the CDR3 reads CAWNGGTGKNEQYF. The CDR3, as DNA: TGTGCCTGGAATGGCGGGACAGGGAAAAACGAGCAGTACTTC.

The genes are TRBV12-3 or TRBV12-4 and TRBJ2-6, with 11 bases that match TRBD1. This CDR3 region has 19 residues. V trimming: 7 bases; J trimming: 1 base; junction bases outside the gene matches: 12. The CDR3 sequence: CASKIFGQGARSGANVLTF. Here the CDR3 DNA reads TGTGCCAGCAAGATTTTTGGACAGGGGGCGCGATCTGGGGCCAACGTCCTGACTTTC.

There are a few counts of this clonotype. The gene calls are TRBV29-1 and TRBJ2-4; 7 positions agree with TRBD1. The CDR3 extends over 13 amino acids. Trimming took 4 bases from V and 13 from J; bases not matched to a gene: 13. In germline, CDR1 is SQVTM, CDR2 ANQGSEA. The CDR3, as DNA: TGCAGCGTTGGTGGTAAAGGGGGCTTAGTACAGTACTTC. As protein: CSVGGKGGLVQYF.

The chain combines TRBV29-1 with TRBJ1-1; D unresolved. CDR1 SQVTM and CDR2 ANQGSEA come from the germline V gene. V dropped 7 bases and J dropped 7 bases, with 13 bases sitting between them. The CDR3 runs to 11 residues. In DNA, the CDR3 is TGCAGCGCCTCAGACGGACTTGAAGCTTTCTTT. This sequence encodes CSASDGLEAFF.

This clonotype was counted many times. The chain joins TRBV9 to TRBJ1-1, with a possible D match to TRBD1 (5 bases). This CDR3 has 13 amino acids. Trimming removed 3 bases from V and 7 bases from J, with 13 bases in between. CDR1 SGDLS and CDR2 YYNGEE come from the germline V gene. Here the CDR3 DNA reads TGTGCCAGCAGCGCCGGGACGGCCGGTGAAGCTTTCTTT. It yields the protein CASSAGTAGEAFF.

The sample holds a few counts of this clonotype. The chain uses TRBV2 and TRBJ2-4, with 9 bases lining up with TRBD1. CDR3 length equals 19 residues. After removal of 5 bases from V and 1 base from J, the junction contained 15 bases not matched to a gene. CDR1 and CDR2 from the germline V gene are SNHLY and FYNNEI. The CDR3 nucleotides read TGTGCCAGCAGTCCTCAATGGACAGGGGCGGTTCTCGCCAAAAACATTCAGTACTTC. Its translation: CASSPQWTGAVLAKNIQYF.